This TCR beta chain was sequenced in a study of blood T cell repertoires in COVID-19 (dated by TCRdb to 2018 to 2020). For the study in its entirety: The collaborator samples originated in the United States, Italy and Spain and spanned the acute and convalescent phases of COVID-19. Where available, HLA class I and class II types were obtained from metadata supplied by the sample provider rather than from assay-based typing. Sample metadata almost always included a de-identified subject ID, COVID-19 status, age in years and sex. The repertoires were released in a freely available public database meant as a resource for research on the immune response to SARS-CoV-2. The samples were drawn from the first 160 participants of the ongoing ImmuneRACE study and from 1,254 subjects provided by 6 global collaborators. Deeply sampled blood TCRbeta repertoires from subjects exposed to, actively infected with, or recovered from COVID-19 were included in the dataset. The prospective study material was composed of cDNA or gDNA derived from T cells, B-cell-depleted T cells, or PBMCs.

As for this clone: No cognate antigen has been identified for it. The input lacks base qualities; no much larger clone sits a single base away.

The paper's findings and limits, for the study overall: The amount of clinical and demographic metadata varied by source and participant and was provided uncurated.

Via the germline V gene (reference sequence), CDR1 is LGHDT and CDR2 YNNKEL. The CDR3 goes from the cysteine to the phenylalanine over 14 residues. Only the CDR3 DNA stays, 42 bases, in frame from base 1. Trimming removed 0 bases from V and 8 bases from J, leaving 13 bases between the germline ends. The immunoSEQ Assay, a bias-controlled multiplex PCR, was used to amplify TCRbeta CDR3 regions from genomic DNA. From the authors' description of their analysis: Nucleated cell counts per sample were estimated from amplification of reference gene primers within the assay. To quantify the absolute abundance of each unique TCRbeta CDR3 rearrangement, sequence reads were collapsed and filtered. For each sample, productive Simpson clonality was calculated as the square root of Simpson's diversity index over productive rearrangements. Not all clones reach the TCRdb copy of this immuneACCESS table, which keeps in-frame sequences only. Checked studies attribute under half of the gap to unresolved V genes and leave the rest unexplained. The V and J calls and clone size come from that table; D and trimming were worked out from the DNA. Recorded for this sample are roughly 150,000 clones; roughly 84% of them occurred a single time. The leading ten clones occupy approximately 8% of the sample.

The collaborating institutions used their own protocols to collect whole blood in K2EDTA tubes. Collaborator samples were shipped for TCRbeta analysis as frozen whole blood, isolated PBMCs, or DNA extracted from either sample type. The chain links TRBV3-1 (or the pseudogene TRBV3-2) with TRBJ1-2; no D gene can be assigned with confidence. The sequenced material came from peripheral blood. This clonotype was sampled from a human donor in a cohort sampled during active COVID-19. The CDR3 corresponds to CASSQDLPSRGYTF. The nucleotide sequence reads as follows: TGTGCCAGCAGCCAAGATCTTCCTAGTAGGGGCTACACCTTC.